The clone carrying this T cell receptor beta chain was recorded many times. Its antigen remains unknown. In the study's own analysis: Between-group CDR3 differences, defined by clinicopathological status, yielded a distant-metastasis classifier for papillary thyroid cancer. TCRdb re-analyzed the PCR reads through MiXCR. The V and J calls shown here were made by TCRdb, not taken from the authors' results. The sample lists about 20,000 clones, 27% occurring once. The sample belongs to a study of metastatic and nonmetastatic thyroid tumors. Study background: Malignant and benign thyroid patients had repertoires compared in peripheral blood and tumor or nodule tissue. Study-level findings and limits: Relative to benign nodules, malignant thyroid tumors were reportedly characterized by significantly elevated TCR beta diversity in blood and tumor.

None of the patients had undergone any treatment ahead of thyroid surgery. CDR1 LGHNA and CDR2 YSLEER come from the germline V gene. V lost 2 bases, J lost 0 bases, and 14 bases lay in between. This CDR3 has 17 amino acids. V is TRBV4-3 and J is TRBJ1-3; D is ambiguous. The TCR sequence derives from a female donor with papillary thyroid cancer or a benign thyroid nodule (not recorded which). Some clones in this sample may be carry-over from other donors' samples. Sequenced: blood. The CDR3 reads CASSQTRADRSGNTIYF. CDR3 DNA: TGCGCCAGCAGCCAAACGAGGGCAGACCGCTCTGGAAACACCATATATTTT.